This record looks at one T cell receptor (beta chain) sequence and its context. The data are from a study of T cell responses to AZD1222 COVID-19 vaccine. The repertoire was sequenced with immunoSEQ multiplex PCR; TCRdb's copy has only in-frame clones and lacks some. The table lists 100,000 to 150,000 clones, more than 65% of them singletons. Per germline, CDR1 MGHRA and CDR2 YSYEKL. This CDR3 region has 14 residues. With 3 bases removed from V and 0 bases from J, the gap between germline ends came to 9 bases. The sample here was peripheral blood, taken 28 days after the second AZD1222 dose. The source is an adult who received the AZD1222 COVID-19 vaccine. This rearrangement joins TRBV4-1 to TRBJ2-7; D not certain. The CDR3 DNA reads as TGCGCCAGCAGCCAGGTCGGCAACTCCTACGAGCAGTACTTC. Encoded protein: CASSQVGNSYEQYF.